This passage covers 26 T cell receptor beta chains from one sample sequenced in a study of shared clonotypes between healthy human individuals (dated by TCRdb to 2020 to 2022). The library was generated by the immunoSEQ multiplex PCR assay. This is the immuneACCESS table as TCRdb keeps it, with only in-frame sequences that have V and J called. A part of the clones is gone; compared with another copy, unresolved V genes explain less than half, and the rest is unexplained. The sample includes some 1,100,000 clones, with approximately 78% observed a single time. The top ten hold approximately 0.5% of the sample. The specimen was memory CD4+ T cells from PBMCs. The meaning of the sample's cell subset or site label: CD45RA-negative fraction. Source of these receptors: a man younger than 35 in good health. Some clones in this sample may be carry-over from other donors' samples.

The CDR3 DNA follows: TGCAGCGTTGGTGAAGGGGGACAGCCCCAGCATTTT. Translating gives CSVGEGGQPQHF. V and J are TRBV29-1 and TRBJ1-5, with D possibly matching TRBD1 (6 bases). The V and J ends lost 4 bases and 7 bases respectively, with 11 bases between them. This CDR3 comprises 12 residues. Per germline, CDR1 SQVTM and CDR2 ANQGSEA.

The chain links TRBV2 to TRBJ1-4, with a tentative D call TRBD1 (5 bases). Germline-derived CDR1 and CDR2 are SNHLY and FYNNEI. The CDR3 is made up of 14 amino acids. Trimming pared 5 bases from V and 6 bases from J, leaving 13 bases between. The DNA of the CDR3 is TGTGCCAGCAGTTTTAGGAGGGGAGATGAAAAACTGTTTTTT. Translating gives CASSFRRGDEKLFF.

In this sample, this clone turned up once. The sample holds other DNA sequences that translate to the same CDR3. The chain couples TRBV5-1 to TRBJ1-3; D might be TRBD1 (5 bases). V was pared by 4 bases and J by 1 base, with 9 bases between. Per germline, CDR1 SGHRS and CDR2 YFSETQ. The CDR3 length is 14 residues. The CDR3 DNA is TGCGCCAGCAGCGAGCAGGGTTCTGGAAACACCATATATTTT. This sequence encodes CASSEQGSGNTIYF.

The chain uses TRBV7-3 and TRBJ1-1; a possible D gene is TRBD1 (5 bases). From germline, CDR1 is SGHTA and CDR2 FQGTGA. The germline V and J ends were trimmed by 2 bases and 3 bases, with 10 bases remaining between them. This CDR3 is built from 14 residues. CDR3: CASSLGFRDTEAFF. The DNA of the CDR3 is TGTGCCAGCAGCTTAGGATTCAGGGACACTGAAGCTTTCTTT.

This rearrangement joins TRBV9 to TRBJ2-3, with D perhaps matching TRBD1 or TRBD2 (5 bases each). CDR1 is SGDLS, CDR2 YYNGEE, per germline. The CDR3 is made up of 17 amino acids. The germline V and J ends were trimmed by 3 bases and 7 bases, with 24 bases remaining between them. CDR3 sequence (DNA): TGTGCCAGCAGCGCCCGGGGTGTGGGAGACGCAGGGAATACGCAGTATTTT. This codes for CASSARGVGDAGNTQYF.

The V call is TRBV7-2, the J call TRBJ2-2; a weak D match, TRBD1 (6 bases). The germline gives CDR1 SGHTA, CDR2 FQGNSA. Trimming cost V 5 bases and J 3 bases, with 13 bases left between them. This CDR3 spans 15 amino acids. The CDR3 nucleotides are TGTGCCAGCAGCCCGGGACACCTCTACACCGGGGAGCTGTTTTTT. Translated: CASSPGHLYTGELFF.

This chain connects TRBV27 to TRBJ2-5; D is undetermined. The CDR3 sequence is 14 residues long. The germline V gene encodes CDR1 MNHEY and CDR2 SMNVEV (reference sequence). Trimming took 5 bases from V and 4 from J, leaving 14 bases between them. In DNA form, the CDR3 reads TGTGCCAGCAGTCCGCTAGTTATCCCAGAGACCCAGTACTTC. Protein product: CASSPLVIPETQYF.

This sequence joins TRBV7-2 and TRBJ2-7; 7 nucleotides line up with TRBD1. The junction had 6 bases not matched to a gene; V was cut back by 5 bases and J by 2 bases. Looked up from germline, CDR1 is SGHTA and CDR2 is FQGNSA. This CDR3 comprises 14 residues. The CDR3 region is CASSRTGTAYEQYF. The CDR3 nucleotides read TGTGCCAGCAGCCGGACAGGAACCGCCTACGAGCAGTACTTC.

In the case of this clone: Distinct nucleotide sequences in the sample also encode this CDR3. This rearrangement joins TRBV2 to TRBJ2-5; 7 bases map to TRBD1. The germline V gene encodes CDR1 SNHLY and CDR2 FYNNEI. V trimming: 5 bases; J trimming: 3 bases; junction bases outside the gene matches: 3. The CDR3 totals 13 residues. CDR3 region: CASSRDREETQYF. CDR3 nucleotides: TGTGCCAGCAGTCGCGACAGGGAAGAGACCCAGTACTTC. Supplemented by reference TRBV2 and TRBJ2-5, the full variable domain reads EPEVTQTPSHQVTQMGQEVILRCVPISNHLYFYWYRQILGQKVEFLVSFYNNEISEKSEIFDDQFSVERPDGSNFTLKIRSTKLEDSAMYFCASSRDREETQYFGPGTRLLVL.

This clone was counted once. This chain connects TRBV7-8 to TRBJ1-1, with D uncertain. Germline CDR1 reads SGHVS; CDR2 reads FQNEAQ. CDR3 length: 13 amino acids. Trimming removed 0 bases at V and 5 bases at J, with 7 bases between. DNA for the CDR3: TGTGCCAGCAGCTTAGCGCCCCCAACTGAAGCTTTCTTT. It specifies CASSLAPPTEAFF.

This clone occurred once. This chain links TRBV7-8 with TRBJ1-1; possibly TRBD1 for D (5 bases). V gave up 6 bases and J gave up 1 base, with 9 bases separating them. The V gene's germline CDR1 is SGHVS and CDR2 FQNEAQ. The CDR3 spans 13 residues. CDR3 sequence (DNA): TGTGCCAGCAGACGGGACGGGAACACTGAAGCTTTCTTT. Protein product: CASRRDGNTEAFF.

The rearrangement links TRBV5-1 to TRBJ2-2; 8 bases are shared with TRBD1. The length of the CDR3 is 16 residues. Germline V gives CDR1 SGHRS, CDR2 YFSETQ. The junction had 5 bases not matched to a gene; V was cut back by 2 bases and J by 2 bases. Here the CDR3 reads CASSFDRGLNTGELFF. CDR3 bases: TGCGCCAGCAGCTTCGACAGGGGTCTAAACACCGGGGAGCTGTTTTTT.

This clone has more than one count but fewer than ten. Different DNA sequences within this sample yield the same CDR3. The chain joins TRBV28 to TRBJ1-2; D unresolved. Trimming pared 2 bases from V and 2 bases from J, leaving 3 bases between. CDR3 size: 12 residues. The V gene's germline CDR1 is MDHEN and CDR2 SYDVKM. CDR3 loop: CASSLRNYGYTF. CDR3 sequence (DNA): TGTGCCAGCAGTTTACGGAACTATGGCTACACCTTC.

This clone has only one observation. This chain joins TRBV7-9 and TRBJ2-7, with TRBD1 matching 7 bases. This CDR3 is built from 14 residues. The germline CDR1 and CDR2 sequences are SEHNR and FQNEAQ (reference sequence). Trimming removed 2 bases from V and 3 bases from J; junction bases left unmatched: 4. Written as DNA, the CDR3 is TGTGCCAGCAGCTTAACAGGGGTAAACTACGAGCAGTACTTC. Protein sequence: CASSLTGVNYEQYF.

This chain links TRBV5-4 with TRBJ2-5; 8 bases fit TRBD1. Unmatched junction bases numbered 10, after V lost 4 bases and J lost 2 bases. The CDR3 has 16 amino acids. Germline V gene data show CDR1 as SGHNT and CDR2 as YYREEE (reference sequence). CDR3 bases: TGTGCCAGCAGCGGGGGACAGGCGCCATCACAAGAGACCCAGTACTTC. Translated, it gives CASSGGQAPSQETQYF.

The chain carries TRBV27 and TRBJ2-7; a possible D gene is TRBD1 (5 bases). The CDR3 is 13 residues long. Looked up from germline, CDR1 is MNHEY and CDR2 is SMNVEV (reference sequence). V gave up 4 bases and J gave up 5 bases, with 12 bases separating them. CDR3 nucleotides: TGTGCCAGCAGTTCTGGGGCTGTCCACGAGCAGTACTTC. It is translated as CASSSGAVHEQYF.

The table lists this clone with a count of one. This chain links TRBV4-3 with TRBJ1-2; tentatively, D is TRBD1 (5 bases). V was clipped by 0 bases and J by 4 bases, with 15 bases between them. There are 16 residues in the CDR3. Looked up from germline, CDR1 is LGHNA and CDR2 is YSLEER. The CDR3 loop is CASSQDRGRNLYGYTF. As DNA, the CDR3 is TGCGCCAGCAGCCAAGATAGGGGCAGGAATCTCTATGGCTACACCTTC.

This chain joins TRBV7-2 and TRBJ1-2, with D unclear. Germline-derived CDR1 and CDR2 are SGHTA and FQGNSA. Trimming removed 4 bases from V and 4 bases from J, with 10 bases in between. CDR3 length: 13 residues. This CDR3 reads CASSSGSRYGYTF. DNA of the CDR3: TGTGCCAGCAGCTCTGGGTCGCGCTATGGCTACACCTTC. The complete variable domain, with remaining parts taken from reference TRBV7-2 and TRBJ1-2, reads GAGVSQSPSNKVTEKGKDVELRCDPISGHTALYWYRQSLGQGLEFLIYFQGNSAPDKSGLPSDRFSAERTGGSVSTLTIQRTQQEDSAVYLCASSSGSRYGYTFGSGTRLTVV.

The chain couples TRBV4-1 to TRBJ2-7, with no clear D. The length of the CDR3 is 18 residues. CDR1 and CDR2 (germline): MGHRA, YSYEKL. V lost 0 bases, J lost 0 bases, and 18 bases lay in between. CDR3 in amino acids: CASSQDLEGTVSSYEQYF. As DNA, the CDR3 is TGCGCCAGCAGCCAAGATCTAGAAGGAACAGTCAGCTCCTACGAGCAGTACTTC.

Many counts were recorded for this clone. The chain recombines TRBV27 with TRBJ1-2, with 7 bases lining up with TRBD1. This CDR3 is built from 18 residues. The J segment lost 1 base and the V segment lost 6 bases, leaving 17 bases of the junction unmatched. Germline CDR1 and CDR2: MNHEY and SMNVEV (reference sequence). Here the CDR3 DNA reads TGTGCCAGCAGGCCCAGACCGTCATGGACAGGCAGTAACTATGGCTACACCTTC. It specifies CASRPRPSWTGSNYGYTF.

CDR3 amino acids: CASSLGLGARELFF. CDR3 coding DNA: TGTGCCAGCAGCTTAGGATTAGGGGCCAGGGAGCTGTTTTTT. The V and J genes are TRBV7-2 and TRBJ2-2; maybe TRBD1 (5 bases). Trimming took 1 base from V and 9 from J, leaving 12 bases between them. The germline CDR1 and CDR2 sequences are SGHTA and FQGNSA. This CDR3 region has 14 residues.

This chain connects TRBV2 to TRBJ1-5; the D is unclear. The CDR3 has 14 amino acids. From germline, CDR1 is SNHLY and CDR2 FYNNEI. With 8 bases removed from V and 4 bases from J, the gap between germline ends came to 15 bases. CDR3 DNA sequence: TGTGCCAGCTCTAGTCCCGAGAGGAATCAGCCCCAGCATTTT. Its translation: CASSSPERNQPQHF.

Comments on this clone: At one end the junction does not follow the germline gene, possibly because of a read error. This chain connects TRBV6-1 to TRBJ2-7; TRBD1 agrees at 9 bases. The germline gives CDR1 MNHNS, CDR2 SASEGT. The CDR3 covers 14 residues. Written as DNA, the CDR3 is TGTGCCAGCACTGAACAGGGGGCGCGATCCGAGCAGTACTTC. Translation gives CASTEQGARSEQYF.

This clone was picked up a small number of times. This chain joins TRBV2 and TRBJ2-4; no clear D gene. The germline V gene encodes CDR1 SNHLY and CDR2 FYNNEI. There are 12 residues in the CDR3. V was shortened by 7 bases and J by 7 bases, with 11 bases between the two germline ends. CDR3 sequence (DNA): TGTGCCAGCACCGCCGGGTCGAACATTCAGTACTTC. This translates into CASTAGSNIQYF.

Regarding this clone: Other DNA sequences within the sample encode an identical CDR3. The V call is TRBV4-1, the J call TRBJ1-5, with 10 bases aligning to TRBD1. Germline V gene data show CDR1 as MGHRA and CDR2 as YSYEKL. This CDR3 contains 16 residues. The J segment lost 2 bases and the V segment lost 4 bases, leaving 5 bases of the junction unmatched. CDR3 coding DNA: TGCGCCAGCAGCCGGACCGGGACAGGGGGCAATCAGCCCCAGCATTTT. Translation gives CASSRTGTGGNQPQHF.

This sequence joins TRBV5-5 and TRBJ2-2; D unclear. The CDR3 has 14 residues. Trimming stripped 0 bases from V and 2 bases from J, with 5 bases between. The germline CDR1 and CDR2 sequences are SGHKS and YYEKEE (reference sequence). The CDR3 bases are TGTGCCAGCAGCTTGGCCAGCAACACCGGGGAGCTGTTTTTT. Its translation: CASSLASNTGELFF.